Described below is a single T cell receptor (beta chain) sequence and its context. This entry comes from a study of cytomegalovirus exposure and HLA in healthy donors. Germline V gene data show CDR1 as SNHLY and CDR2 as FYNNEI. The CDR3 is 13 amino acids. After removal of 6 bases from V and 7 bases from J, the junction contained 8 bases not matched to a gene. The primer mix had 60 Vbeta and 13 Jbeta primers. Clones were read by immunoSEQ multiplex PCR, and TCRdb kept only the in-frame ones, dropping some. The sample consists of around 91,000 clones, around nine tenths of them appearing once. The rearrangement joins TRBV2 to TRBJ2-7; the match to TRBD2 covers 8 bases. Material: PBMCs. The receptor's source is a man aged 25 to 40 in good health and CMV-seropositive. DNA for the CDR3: TGTGCCAGCAGGCGGGAGGCTGGTAGTGAGCAGTACTTC. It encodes CASRREAGSEQYF. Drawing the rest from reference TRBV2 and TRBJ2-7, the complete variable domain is EPEVTQTPSHQVTQMGQEVILRCVPISNHLYFYWYRQILGQKVEFLVSFYNNEISEKSEIFDDQFSVERPDGSNFTLKIRSTKLEDSAMYFCASRREAGSEQYFGPGTRLTVT.